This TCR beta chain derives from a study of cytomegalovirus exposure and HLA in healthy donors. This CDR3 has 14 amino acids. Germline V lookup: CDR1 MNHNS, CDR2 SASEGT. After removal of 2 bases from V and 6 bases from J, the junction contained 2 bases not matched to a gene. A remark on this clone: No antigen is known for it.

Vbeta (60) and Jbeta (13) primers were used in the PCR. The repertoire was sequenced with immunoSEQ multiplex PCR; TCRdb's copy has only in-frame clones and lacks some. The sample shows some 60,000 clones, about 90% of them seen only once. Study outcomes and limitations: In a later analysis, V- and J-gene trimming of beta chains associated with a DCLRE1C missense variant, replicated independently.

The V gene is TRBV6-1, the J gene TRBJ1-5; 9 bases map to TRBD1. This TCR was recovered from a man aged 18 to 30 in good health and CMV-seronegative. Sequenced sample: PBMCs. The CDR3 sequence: CASSERGQGQPQHF. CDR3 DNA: TGTGCCAGCAGTGAAAGGGGACAGGGTCAGCCCCAGCATTTT.